This entry describes one T cell receptor (beta chain). These data belong to a study of sequential checkpoint blockade in melanoma. Repertoires were generated with immunoSEQ multiplex PCR, while TCRdb's copy carries only in-frame clones and drops some. Among 20,000 to 25,000 clones listed, over 80% were seen once. Treatment given: randomized to nivolumab then ipilimumab (arm A) or the reverse (arm B). The V segment lost 4 bases and the J segment 0 bases; nucleotides outside the gene matches: 5. CDR1 is SGHNT, CDR2 YYREEE, per germline (reference sequence). The length of the CDR3 is 15 residues. This sequence was found in a human donor with melanoma. The starting material was CD8+ T cells sorted from blood (inferred from file names), obtained from a patient given nivolumab and ipilimumab in sequence. V is TRBV5-4 and J is TRBJ2-7; 9 bases match TRBD2. The CDR3 DNA reads TGTGCCAGCAGCCCAGCGGGAGGCCCCTCCTACGAGCAGTACTTC. Its protein product is CASSPAGGPSYEQYF.